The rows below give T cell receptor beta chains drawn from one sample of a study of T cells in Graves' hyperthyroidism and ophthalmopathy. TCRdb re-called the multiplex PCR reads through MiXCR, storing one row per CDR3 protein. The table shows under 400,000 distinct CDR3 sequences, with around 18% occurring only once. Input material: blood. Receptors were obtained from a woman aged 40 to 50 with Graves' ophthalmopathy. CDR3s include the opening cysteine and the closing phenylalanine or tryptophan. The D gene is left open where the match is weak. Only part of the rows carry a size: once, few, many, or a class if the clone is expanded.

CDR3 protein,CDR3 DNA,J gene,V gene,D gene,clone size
CASSLGAASSETQYF,TGTGCCAGCAGCCTAGGGGCCGCTAGCTCAGAGACCCAGTACTTC,TRBJ2-5,TRBV7-8,-,-
CASSPDLPTPRTTF,TGTGCCAGCAGTCCGGACTTGCCTACACCCAGGACTACCTTC,TRBJ2-7,TRBV28,-,many
CASSYSGTGYGNTIYF,TGTGCCAGCAGTTACTCGGGGACAGGGTATGGAAACACCATATATTTT,TRBJ1-3,TRBV6-5,TRBD1,many
CASSVSRVNTGELFF,TGTGCCAGCAGTGTATCGCGGGTAAACACCGGGGAGCTGTTTTTT,TRBJ2-2,TRBV6-1,-,-
CASSLPTGGGGNTIYF,TGTGCCAGCAGTCTACCGACAGGGGGGGGAGGAAACACCATATATTTT,TRBJ1-3,TRBV28,TRBD1,many
CASSVARTGGNTGELFF,TGTGCCAGCAGCGTAGCGCGAACAGGGGGGAACACCGGGGAGCTGTTTTTT,TRBJ2-2,TRBV9,TRBD1,many
CATSDLPGTEAFF,TGTGCCACCAGTGATTTACCGGGAACTGAAGCTTTCTTT,TRBJ1-1,TRBV24-1,-,-
CASRQQGITNTGELFF,TGTGCCAGTAGGCAACAGGGTATTACGAACACCGGGGAGCTGTTTTTT,TRBJ2-2,TRBV19,-,many
CARQERNANYGYTF,TGTGCCAGACAAGAGCGAAATGCTAACTATGGCTACACCTTC,TRBJ1-2,TRBV2,-,many
CASSSPATGYGYTF,TGTGCCAGCAGTTCCCCGGCGACAGGGTATGGCTACACCTTC,TRBJ1-2,TRBV5-6,TRBD1,many
CASSQDLLLTDYGYTF,TGCGCCAGCAGCCAAGATCTCCTCTTGACAGACTATGGCTACACCTTC,TRBJ1-2,TRBV4-1,-,few
CASQDWRETREQYF,TGTGCCAGTCAAGACTGGCGGGAGACGAGGGAGCAGTACTTC,TRBJ2-7,TRBV25-1,TRBD2,many
CASSSLRVRETQYF,TGTGCCAGCAGCTCCCTCCGGGTGCGAGAGACCCAGTACTTC,TRBJ2-5,TRBV7-6,-,many
CASSYSPLNTEAFF,TGTGCCAGCAGTTACAGCCCCCTGAACACTGAAGCTTTCTTT,TRBJ1-1,TRBV6-2/TRBV6-3,-,many
CSVWFAGAAFF,TGCAGCGTTTGGTTTGCTGGGGCAGCTTTCTTT,TRBJ1-1,TRBV29-1,-,many
CASSEYFTAGVPYGYTF,TGTGCCAGCAGTGAATATTTCACCGCAGGGGTCCCCTATGGCTACACCTTC,TRBJ1-2,TRBV25-1,-,many
CASSYLQGEGETQYF,TGTGCCAGCAGTTACTTACAGGGGGAAGGAGAGACCCAGTACTTC,TRBJ2-5,TRBV6-5,TRBD1,many
CASSSPGGSYTF,TGTGCCAGCAGCTCACCTGGGGGGAGCTACACCTTC,TRBJ1-2,TRBV6-1,-,many
CASSELAGGPGSLNYGYTF,TGTGCCAGCAGTGAACTAGCGGGAGGCCCGGGATCACTCAACTATGGCTACACCTTC,TRBJ1-2,TRBV6-1,-,-
CASSLVAGGYGYTF,TGTGCCAGCAGTTTAGTTGCCGGTGGCTATGGCTACACCTTC,TRBJ1-2,TRBV28,-,many
CASSFSRVNEAFF,TGTGCCAGCAGCTTTAGCCGGGTTAATGAAGCTTTCTTT,TRBJ1-1,TRBV7-2,-,-
CASSQAENYGYTF,TGTGCCAGCAGCCAAGCAGAGAACTATGGCTACACCTTC,TRBJ1-2,TRBV9,-,-
CASRRDGDTEAFF,TGTGCCAGCAGGCGAGACGGGGACACTGAAGCTTTCTTT,TRBJ1-1,TRBV12-3/TRBV12-4,-,many
CASSGVRLAGFTDTQYF,TGTGCCAGCAGTGGAGTTCGACTAGCGGGATTCACAGATACGCAGTATTTT,TRBJ2-3,TRBV6-1,TRBD2,many
CASSLGQGGEAFF,TGTGCCAGCAGCTTAGGACAGGGCGGTGAAGCTTTCTTT,TRBJ1-1,TRBV7-9,TRBD1,many